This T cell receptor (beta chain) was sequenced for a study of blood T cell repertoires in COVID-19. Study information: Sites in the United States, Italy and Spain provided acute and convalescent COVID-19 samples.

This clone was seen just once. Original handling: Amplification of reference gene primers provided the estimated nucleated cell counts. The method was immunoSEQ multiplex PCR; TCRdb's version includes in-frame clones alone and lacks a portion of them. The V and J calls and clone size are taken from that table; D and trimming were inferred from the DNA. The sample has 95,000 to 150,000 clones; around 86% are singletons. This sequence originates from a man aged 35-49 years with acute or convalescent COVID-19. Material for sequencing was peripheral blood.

The chain's CDR3 is CASSPSLRLAGGPNTGELFF. Here the CDR3 DNA reads TGTGCCAGCAGCCCGAGTTTGAGACTAGCGGGGGGCCCAAACACCGGGGAGCTGTTTTTT. The chain recombines TRBV6-6 with TRBJ2-2; 13 bases agree with TRBD2. After removal of 6 bases from V and 2 bases from J, the junction contained 15 bases not matched to a gene. The CDR3 contains 20 residues. In germline, CDR1 is MNHNY, CDR2 SVGAGI (reference sequence).